The 24 T cell receptor beta chains presented below share a single source sample, sequenced in a study of control samples from healthy donors and cancer patients. Sequenced by immunoSEQ multiplex PCR; TCRdb stores in-frame clones only, minus some. Counted here are some 150,000 clones, over 90% occurring once; the ten biggest clones make up 1%. Sequencing was done on a sample of blood. The source of these receptors is a woman aged 25 to 45 in good health.

The V and J genes are TRBV4-1 and TRBJ2-2; D might be TRBD1 (7 bases). Germline V CDR1 and CDR2: MGHRA, YSYEKL. This CDR3 contains 14 residues. Between the trimmed V and J ends, which lost 4 bases and 4 bases, there was a span of 10 bases. CDR3 bases: TGCGCCAGCAGCCGCAGGGGGGTCACCGGGGAGCTGTTTTTT. Amino acid sequence: CASSRRGVTGELFF.

The rearrangement joins TRBV19 to TRBJ2-3; 7 bases line up with TRBD2. V was pared by 3 bases and J by 0 bases, with 9 bases of the junction left unmatched. The length of the CDR3 is 17 residues. In germline, CDR1 is LNHDA, CDR2 SQIVND (reference sequence). The CDR3 here is CASSIGGSSPSTDTQYF. The CDR3, as DNA: TGTGCCAGTAGTATCGGGGGGAGCAGCCCTAGCACAGATACGCAGTATTTT. The full variable domain, rest sourced from reference TRBV19 and TRBJ2-3, is DGGITQSPKYLFRKEGQNVTLSCEQNLNHDAMYWYRQDPGQGLRLIYYSQIVNDFQKGDIAEGYSVSREKKESFPLTVTSAQKNPTAFYLCASSIGGSSPSTDTQYFGPGTRLTVL.

V is TRBV6-5 and J is TRBJ2-1; 9 nucleotides match TRBD2. V lost 3 bases, J lost 4 bases, and 1 base stayed unmatched. The CDR3 extends over 14 amino acids. Germline CDR1 is MNHEY and CDR2 is SVGAGI. The CDR3 bases are TGTGCCAGCAGTTATAGCGGGAGATACAATGAGCAGTTCTTC. Encoded protein: CASSYSGRYNEQFF.

J is TRBJ2-7 and V is TRBV15, with unresolved D. This CDR3 has 13 amino acids. V was clipped by 0 bases and J by 4 bases, with 7 bases between them. Germline CDR1 reads LNHNV; CDR2 reads YYDKDF (reference sequence). CDR3 amino acids: CATSRDKGYEQYF. CDR3 DNA sequence: TGTGCCACCAGCAGAGATAAGGGTTACGAGCAGTACTTC.

The CDR3 sequence: CATSAGHFSNQPQHF. The CDR3 coding sequence is TGTGCCACCAGTGCCGGACATTTTAGCAATCAGCCCCAGCATTTT. V is TRBV24-1 and J is TRBJ1-5; D is possibly TRBD1 (5 bases). Per the germline V gene, CDR1 is KGHDR and CDR2 is SFDVKD. V gave up 5 bases and J gave up 0 bases, with 10 bases separating them. This CDR3 region has 15 residues.

The chain has TRBV11-2 and TRBJ2-7; D uncertain. Trimming stripped 5 bases from V and 0 bases from J, with 14 bases between. CDR3 length: 15 amino acids. Germline values: CDR1 SGHAT, CDR2 FQNNGV. As DNA, the CDR3 is TGTGCCAGCAGCCCCCTTCGGCTGAGCTCCTACGAGCAGTACTTC. This gives the protein CASSPLRLSSYEQYF.

The V and J genes are TRBV18 and TRBJ2-1; D gene uncertain. This CDR3 is 14 amino acids long. The V gene lost 2 bases and the J gene lost 6 bases, with 11 bases spanning the gap. Germline lookup yields CDR1 KGHSH and CDR2 LQKENI. The CDR3 protein is CASSPLTSINEQFF. The CDR3 DNA reads TGTGCCAGCTCACCATTAACCTCGATCAATGAGCAGTTCTTC.

The J gene is TRBJ2-3, the V gene TRBV4-1, with unresolved D. V gave up 5 bases and J gave up 0 bases, with 9 bases separating them. CDR1 is MGHRA, CDR2 YSYEKL, per germline. This CDR3 region has 14 residues. Written as DNA, the CDR3 is TGCGCCAGCAGCGCCCAGGACAGCACAGATACGCAGTATTTT. It yields the protein CASSAQDSTDTQYF.

J is TRBJ1-5 and V is TRBV6-5; the match to TRBD1 covers 7 bases. Germline V CDR1 and CDR2: MNHEY, SVGAGI. This CDR3 has 15 residues. With 6 bases clipped from V and 7 bases from J, the junction kept 12 bases outside the gene matches. The CDR3 protein is CASSSRDSFGQPQHF. CDR3 bases: TGTGCCAGCAGCTCCCGGGACAGTTTCGGGCAGCCCCAGCATTTT.

This clone was observed a single time. The chain employs TRBV27 and TRBJ1-6; 7 positions match TRBD1. The germline V gene has CDR1 MNHEY and CDR2 SMNVEV (reference sequence). The CDR3 sequence is 14 residues long. V lost 2 bases to trimming and J lost 9 bases; unmatched junction nucleotides: 4. CDR3 bases: TGTGCCAGCAGTTTACTTCGGGACAGTTCACCCCTCCACTTT. It is translated as CASSLLRDSSPLHF.

This chain links TRBV25-1 with TRBJ2-7, with D unclear. CDR1 and CDR2 (germline): MGHDK, SYGVNS. V was clipped by 5 bases and J by 3 bases, with 11 bases between them. This CDR3 spans 13 amino acids. The CDR3 DNA sequence: TGTGCCAGCAGTAATGCCGGCTTCTACGAGCAGTACTTC. Translated, it gives CASSNAGFYEQYF.

The rearrangement joins TRBV2 to TRBJ2-3; D not resolved. The germline CDR1 and CDR2 sequences are SNHLY and FYNNEI. Between the trimmed V and J ends, which lost 5 bases and 1 base, there was a span of 10 bases. This CDR3 region has 14 residues. The CDR3 spells CASSFQARTDTQYF. For the CDR3, the DNA is TGTGCCAGCAGTTTTCAGGCCCGCACAGATACGCAGTATTTT.

The chain is built from TRBV2 and TRBJ1-5; 8 bases are shared with TRBD1. This CDR3 is built from 16 residues. Germline V gene data show CDR1 as SNHLY and CDR2 as FYNNEI. Unmatched junction bases numbered 9, after V lost 6 bases and J lost 2 bases. The CDR3 coding sequence is TGTGCCAGCAGGATGTTCACGGGACAGGGCAATCAGCCCCAGCATTTT. Residues: CASRMFTGQGNQPQHF.

The rearrangement links TRBV15 to TRBJ1-2; no clear D. Germline lookup yields CDR1 LNHNV and CDR2 YYDKDF (reference sequence). The germline V and J ends were trimmed by 4 bases and 1 base, with 10 bases remaining between them. CDR3 length equals 14 residues. The CDR3 DNA follows: TGTGCCACCAGCATTGTTCGGCTTAACTATGGCTACACCTTC. Translated, it gives CATSIVRLNYGYTF.

The chain is built from TRBV10-3 and TRBJ1-5; TRBD1 might be the D (5 bases). Trimming pared 2 bases from V and 2 bases from J, leaving 16 bases between. The germline V gene encodes CDR1 ENHRY and CDR2 SYGVKD. This CDR3 has 17 residues. In DNA, the CDR3 is TGTGCCATCAGTGAGGGGACGGGAGTAAAGGGCAATCAGCCCCAGCATTTT. This encodes CAISEGTGVKGNQPQHF.

V is TRBV7-9 and J is TRBJ2-3; TRBD1 agrees at 10 bases. This CDR3 contains 15 residues. Germline CDR1 reads SEHNR; CDR2 reads FQNEAQ (reference sequence). The J segment lost 2 bases and the V segment lost 1 base, leaving 0 bases of the junction unmatched. CDR3: CASSLGQGATDTQYF. CDR3 bases: TGTGCCAGCAGCTTAGGACAGGGGGCCACAGATACGCAGTATTTT.

This clone was picked up one time. This chain links TRBV5-6 with TRBJ2-5; 9 bases line up with TRBD2. The germline gives CDR1 SGHDT, CDR2 YYEEEE. With V trimmed by 4 bases and J by 5 bases, 6 bases remained unmatched. The CDR3 totals 14 residues. CDR3: CASSPGLAGETQYF. CDR3 bases: TGTGCCAGCAGCCCGGGACTAGCAGGGGAGACCCAGTACTTC.

This chain uses TRBV9 with TRBJ2-5; 7 bases are shared with TRBD2. Trimming cost V 4 bases and J 2 bases; bases outside gene matches: 8. Germline CDR1 and CDR2: SGDLS and YYNGEE. This CDR3 region has 15 residues. CDR3 sequence reads: CASSSSGTTQETQYF. In DNA form, the CDR3 reads TGTGCCAGCAGCTCCAGCGGGACTACACAAGAGACCCAGTACTTC.

The chain carries TRBV28 and TRBJ1-2, with unresolved D. The germline V and J ends were trimmed by 6 bases and 4 bases, with 9 bases remaining between them. This CDR3 spans 12 amino acids. Germline lookup yields CDR1 MDHEN and CDR2 SYDVKM. Here the CDR3 DNA reads TGTGCCAGCAGAAGTAACAGCTATGGCTACACCTTC. Protein sequence: CASRSNSYGYTF.

The chain links TRBV5-5 to TRBJ1-3, with TRBD1 matching over 9 bases. The germline V gene has CDR1 SGHKS and CDR2 YYEKEE (reference sequence). The CDR3 has 16 residues. With V trimmed by 0 bases and J by 4 bases, 5 bases remained unmatched. CDR3 sequence: CASSLVDRGPGNTIYF. For the CDR3, the DNA is TGTGCCAGCAGCTTGGTGGACAGGGGTCCCGGAAACACCATATATTTT. Together with reference TRBV5-5 and TRBJ1-3, the CDR3 gives the full variable domain: DAGVTQSPTHLIKTRGQQVTLRCSPISGHKSVSWYQQVLGQGPQFIFQYYEKEERGRGNFPDRFSARQFPNYSSELNVNALLLGDSALYLCASSLVDRGPGNTIYFGEGSWLTVV.

The V and J genes are TRBV15 and TRBJ1-4; TRBD1 aligns across 7 bases. The CDR3 has 14 residues. CDR1 is LNHNV and CDR2 is YYDKDF in the germline V gene (reference sequence). J gave up 6 bases and V 3 bases, and 4 bases lay outside the gene matches. This CDR3 is CATSRTGRHEKLFF. The DNA for the CDR3 is TGTGCCACCAGCAGGACAGGGCGGCATGAAAAACTGTTTTTT.

The V call is TRBV4-1, the J call TRBJ1-1; D is perhaps TRBD1 (6 bases). Germline V gene data show CDR1 as MGHRA and CDR2 as YSYEKL. The V gene lost 1 base and the J gene lost 0 bases, with 12 bases spanning the gap. The CDR3 has 16 residues. In DNA form, the CDR3 reads TGCGCCAGCAGCCAAGGGTGGGGACAAATGAACACTGAAGCTTTCTTT. Translation: CASSQGWGQMNTEAFF.

This clone was seen only once. This chain uses TRBV7-9 with TRBJ2-5, with D possibly being TRBD1 or TRBD2 (5 bases each). Germline V gene sequence: CDR1 SEHNR, CDR2 FQNEAQ (reference sequence). CDR3 length equals 14 residues. Trimming shortened V by 5 bases and J by 1 base, and 11 bases separated the two germline ends. The CDR3 nucleotides read TGTGCCAGCAGCCATTCGGGGCTCCAAGAGACCCAGTACTTC. This encodes CASSHSGLQETQYF.

J is TRBJ2-7 and V is TRBV18; 7 bases agree with TRBD2. The length of the CDR3 is 14 residues. CDR1 is KGHSH and CDR2 is LQKENI in the germline V gene. The V and J ends lost 3 bases and 4 bases, in that order; junction bases with no gene match: 6. CDR3: CASSPREMGYEQYF. The CDR3 region has the DNA TGTGCCAGCTCACCGCGGGAGATGGGTTACGAGCAGTACTTC.